This T cell receptor beta chain was found in a study of T cell responses to AZD1222 COVID-19 vaccine. Profiling relied on immunoSEQ multiplex PCR, and the TCRdb table lists in-frame clones only, not all of them. The table lists about 110,000 clones, around nine tenths of them singletons. Germline V CDR1 and CDR2: SGHNT, YENEEA. Trimming removed 3 bases at V and 3 bases at J, with 12 bases between. The CDR3 contains 15 residues. This chain connects TRBV11-3 to TRBJ2-1; weak D call: TRBD2 (6 bases). Sample: peripheral blood, taken on day 0 of MenACWY control vaccination. The receptor was derived from an adult in good health. CDR3 region: CASSFGRGSYNEQFF. Written as DNA, the CDR3 is TGTGCCAGCAGCTTCGGACGGGGGAGCTACAATGAGCAGTTCTTC. The variable domain in full, completed from reference TRBV11-3 and TRBJ2-1, reads EAGVVQSPRYKIIEKKQPVAFWCNPISGHNTLYWYLQNLGQGPELLIRYENEEAVDDSQLPKDRFSAERLKGVDSTLKIQPAELGDSAVYLCASSFGRGSYNEQFFGPGTRLTVL.